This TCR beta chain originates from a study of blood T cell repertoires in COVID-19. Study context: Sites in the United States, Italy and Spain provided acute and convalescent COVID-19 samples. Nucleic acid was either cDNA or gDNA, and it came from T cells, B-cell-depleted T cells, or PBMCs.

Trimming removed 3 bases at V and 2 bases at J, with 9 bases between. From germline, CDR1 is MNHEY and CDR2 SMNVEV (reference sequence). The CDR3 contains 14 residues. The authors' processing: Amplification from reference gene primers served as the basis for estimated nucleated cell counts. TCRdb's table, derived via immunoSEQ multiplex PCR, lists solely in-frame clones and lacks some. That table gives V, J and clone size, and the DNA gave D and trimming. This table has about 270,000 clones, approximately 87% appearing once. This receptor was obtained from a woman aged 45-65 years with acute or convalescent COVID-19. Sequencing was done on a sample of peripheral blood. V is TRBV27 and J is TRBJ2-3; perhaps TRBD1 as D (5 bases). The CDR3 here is CASSLWGPTDTQYF. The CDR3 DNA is TGTGCCAGCAGTTTGTGGGGCCCCACAGATACGCAGTATTTT.